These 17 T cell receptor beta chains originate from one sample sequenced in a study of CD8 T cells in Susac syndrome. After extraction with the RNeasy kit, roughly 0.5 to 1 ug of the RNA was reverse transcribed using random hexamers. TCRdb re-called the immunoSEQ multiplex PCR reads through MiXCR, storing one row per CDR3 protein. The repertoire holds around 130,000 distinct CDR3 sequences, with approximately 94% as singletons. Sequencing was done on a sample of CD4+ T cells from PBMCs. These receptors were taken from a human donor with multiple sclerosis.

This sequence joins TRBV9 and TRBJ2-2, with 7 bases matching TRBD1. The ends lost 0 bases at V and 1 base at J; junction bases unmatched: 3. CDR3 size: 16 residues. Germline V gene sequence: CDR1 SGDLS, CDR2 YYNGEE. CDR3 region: CASSVDRTGNTGELFF. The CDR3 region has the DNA TGTGCCAGCAGCGTAGATAGGACAGGGAACACCGGGGAGCTGTTTTTT. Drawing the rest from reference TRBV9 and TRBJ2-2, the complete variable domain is DSGVTQTPKHLITATGQRVTLRCSPRSGDLSVYWYQQSLDQGLQFLIQYYNGEERAKGNILERFSAQQFPDLHSELNLSSLELGDSALYFCASSVDRTGNTGELFFGEGSRLTVL.

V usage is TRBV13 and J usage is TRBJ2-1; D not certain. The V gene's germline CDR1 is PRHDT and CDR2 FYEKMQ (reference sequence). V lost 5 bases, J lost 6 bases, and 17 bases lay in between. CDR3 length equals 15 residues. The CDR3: CASSLLWTRPNEQFF. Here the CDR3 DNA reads TGTGCCAGCAGCCTCCTCTGGACGCGACCCAATGAGCAGTTCTTC.

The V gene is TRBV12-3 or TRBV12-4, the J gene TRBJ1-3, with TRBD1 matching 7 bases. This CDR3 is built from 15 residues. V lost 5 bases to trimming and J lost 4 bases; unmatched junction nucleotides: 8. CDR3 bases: TGTGCCAGCAGTAGACCGGGACAGCTAGGAAACACCATATATTTT. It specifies CASSRPGQLGNTIYF.

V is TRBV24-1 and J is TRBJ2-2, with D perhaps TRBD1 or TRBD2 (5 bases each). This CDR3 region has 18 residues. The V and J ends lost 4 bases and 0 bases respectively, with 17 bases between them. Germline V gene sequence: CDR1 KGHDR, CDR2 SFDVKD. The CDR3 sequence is CATSDPPWGYANTGELFF. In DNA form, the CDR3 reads TGTGCCACCAGTGACCCACCTTGGGGGTACGCGAACACCGGGGAGCTGTTTTTT.

CDR3 sequence (DNA): TGCAGCGTTGTGGTTGATCATGAAAAACTGTTTTTT. It specifies CSVVVDHEKLFF. This rearrangement joins TRBV29-1 to TRBJ1-4; D ambiguous. Trimming pared 4 bases from V and 6 bases from J, leaving 9 bases between. CDR1 is SQVTM, CDR2 ANQGSEA, per germline. CDR3 length: 12 residues.

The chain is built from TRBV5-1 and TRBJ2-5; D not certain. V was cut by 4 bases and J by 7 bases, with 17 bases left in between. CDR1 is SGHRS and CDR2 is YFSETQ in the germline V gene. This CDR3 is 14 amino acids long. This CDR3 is CASSLSVAPGTQYF. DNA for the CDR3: TGCGCCAGCAGCCTGTCGGTCGCTCCGGGGACCCAGTACTTC.

The CDR3 DNA is TGTGCCAGCAGCGTCCGGGACAGAGCCTATGGCTACACCTTC. Its protein product is CASSVRDRAYGYTF. The chain combines TRBV12-3 or TRBV12-4 with TRBJ1-2; 7 nucleotides line up with TRBD1. V dropped 6 bases and J dropped 4; count of bases not matched to a gene: 8. CDR3 length: 14 amino acids.

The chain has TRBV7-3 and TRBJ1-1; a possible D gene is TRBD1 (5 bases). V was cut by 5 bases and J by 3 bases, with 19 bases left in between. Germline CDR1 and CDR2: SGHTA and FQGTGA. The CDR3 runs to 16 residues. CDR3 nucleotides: TGTGCCAGCAGCCAGTATGGAAGGGGTGGGTACACTGAAGCTTTCTTT. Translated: CASSQYGRGGYTEAFF. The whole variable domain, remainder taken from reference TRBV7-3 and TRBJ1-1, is GAGVSQTPSNKVTEKGKYVELRCDPISGHTALYWYRQSLGQGPEFLIYFQGTGAADDSGLPNDRFFAVRPEGSVSTLKIQRTERGDSAVYLCASSQYGRGGYTEAFFGQGTRLTVV.

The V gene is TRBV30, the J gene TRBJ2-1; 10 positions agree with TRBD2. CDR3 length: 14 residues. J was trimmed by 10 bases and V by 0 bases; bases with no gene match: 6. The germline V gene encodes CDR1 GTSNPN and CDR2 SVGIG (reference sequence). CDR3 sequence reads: CAWSVVVAGGEQFF. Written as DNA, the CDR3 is TGTGCCTGGAGTGTTGTCGTAGCGGGAGGCGAGCAGTTCTTC.

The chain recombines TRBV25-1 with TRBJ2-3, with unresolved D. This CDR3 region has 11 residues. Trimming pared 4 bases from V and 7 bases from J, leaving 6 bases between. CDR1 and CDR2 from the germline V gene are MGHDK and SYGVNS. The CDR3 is CASSAGYTQYF. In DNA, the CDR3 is TGTGCCAGCAGTGCGGGTTATACGCAGTATTTT.

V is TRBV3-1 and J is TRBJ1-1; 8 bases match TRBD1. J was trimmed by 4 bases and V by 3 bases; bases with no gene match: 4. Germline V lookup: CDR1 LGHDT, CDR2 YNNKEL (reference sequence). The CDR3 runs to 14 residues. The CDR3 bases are TGTGCCAGCAGCCAGGCGGACAGGGCCACTGAAGCTTTCTTT. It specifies CASSQADRATEAFF.

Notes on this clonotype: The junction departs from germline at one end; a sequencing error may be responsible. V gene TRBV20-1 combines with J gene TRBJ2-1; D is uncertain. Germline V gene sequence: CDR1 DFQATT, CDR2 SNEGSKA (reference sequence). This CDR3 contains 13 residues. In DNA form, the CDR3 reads TGCAGTGCTAGAGCCCCGTCCTATAATGAGCAGTTCTTC. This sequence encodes CSARAPSYNEQFF.

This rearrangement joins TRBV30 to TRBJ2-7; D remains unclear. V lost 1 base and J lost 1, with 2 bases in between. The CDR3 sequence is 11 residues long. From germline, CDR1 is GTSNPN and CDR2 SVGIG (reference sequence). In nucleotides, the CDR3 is TGTGCCTGGAGTGCATCCTACGAGCAGTACTTC. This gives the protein CAWSASYEQYF.

In DNA form, the CDR3 reads TGTGCCAGCAGCTTATGGGGGGGCAGGAACATTCAGTACTTC. Amino acid sequence: CASSLWGGRNIQYF. This chain links TRBV7-2 with TRBJ2-4, with D perhaps TRBD2 (7 bases). Per germline, CDR1 SGHTA and CDR2 FQGNSA. V lost 2 bases and J lost 7, with 12 bases in between. The CDR3 consists of 14 residues.

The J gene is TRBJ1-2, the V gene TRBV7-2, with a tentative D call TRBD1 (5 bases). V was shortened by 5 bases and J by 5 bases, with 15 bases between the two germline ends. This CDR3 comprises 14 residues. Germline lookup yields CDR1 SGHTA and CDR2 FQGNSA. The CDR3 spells CASSPLKGRYGYTF. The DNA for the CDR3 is TGTGCCAGCAGCCCTCTTAAGGGGAGGTATGGCTACACCTTC.

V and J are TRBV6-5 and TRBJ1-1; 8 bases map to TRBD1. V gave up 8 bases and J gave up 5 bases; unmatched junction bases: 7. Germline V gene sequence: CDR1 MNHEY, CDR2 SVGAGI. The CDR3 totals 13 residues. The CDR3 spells CASGQGVWTEAFF. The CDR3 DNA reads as TGTGCCAGCGGACAGGGAGTGTGGACTGAAGCTTTCTTT.

CDR3 bases: TGCGCCAGCAGCTTGGCCGAGAACGAGCAGTACTTC. Its translation is CASSLAENEQYF. The chain joins TRBV5-1 to TRBJ2-7; no clear D. Germline-derived CDR1 and CDR2 are SGHRS and YFSETQ. This CDR3 is built from 12 residues. Trimming took off 0 bases at V and 5 bases at J, with 6 bases between the two ends.